This passage covers 4 T cell receptor beta chains from one sample sequenced in a study of T cells in Graves' hyperthyroidism and ophthalmopathy (dated by TCRdb to the late 2010s). Preparation of the library involved multiplex PCR. The listed sequencing device is Illumina HiSeq 2000. The TCR beta CDR3 regions were amplified from the RNA transcripts. For the first round of RT-PCR on the TCR CDR3, the HTBI primer set was used together with the Qiagen OneStep RT-PCR kit. Using fastp trimming at Q25 and MiXCR clonotype assembly, TCRdb reanalyzed the public sequencing data and kept in-frame beta chains. Every entry covers one CDR3 protein and lists the most common genes and DNA from its rows. In this sample the table shows more than 500,000 distinct CDR3 sequences, just over 45% of which occur a single time. The ten largest clones add up to 19% of the sample. Material: peripheral blood or thyroid tissue (not recorded which). All receptors come from an adult woman with Graves' disease, either hyperthyroidism or ophthalmopathy (not recorded which).

This clonotype was found a few times. The V call is TRBV11-1, the J call TRBJ2-7, with 7 positions matching TRBD1. Trimming at V came to 5 bases and at J to 6 bases, leaving 4 bases not matched to a gene. Looked up from germline, CDR1 is SGHAT and CDR2 is FQDESV (reference sequence). This CDR3 is built from 12 residues. Written as DNA, the CDR3 is TGTGCCAGCAGCCCTGACAGGGCCGAGCAGTACTTC. As protein: CASSPDRAEQYF.

The sample holds one count of this clonotype. The chain employs TRBV10-3 and TRBJ1-1, with D possibly TRBD1 on 6 matching bases. CDR1 and CDR2 from the germline V gene are ENHRY and SYGVKD. Deletions cut 8 bases from V and 4 bases from J, with 17 bases between. This CDR3 has 14 amino acids. CDR3 protein: CAISFGGSGTEAFF. As DNA, the CDR3 is TGTGCCATCTCTTTCGGGGGCTCGGGCACTGAAGCTTTCTTT.

This clonotype was recorded at least ten times. The chain carries TRBV6-2 or TRBV6-3 and TRBJ2-5, with D uncertain. CDR3 size: 13 residues. The germline V and J ends were trimmed by 6 bases and 4 bases, with 12 bases remaining between them. Germline CDR1 reads MNHEY; CDR2 reads SVGEGT. The CDR3 DNA is TGTGCCAGCAGGTTCTCCCTGGGAGAGACCCAGTACTTC. Protein sequence: CASRFSLGETQYF.

At least ten counts were recorded for this clonotype. The chain couples TRBV7-9 to TRBJ1-1, with unresolved D. The germline V gene encodes CDR1 SEHNR and CDR2 FQNEAQ (reference sequence). The V and J ends lost 4 bases and 4 bases respectively, with 10 bases between them. The length of the CDR3 is 13 residues. As DNA, the CDR3 is TGTGCCAGCAGCTCCGATTTCGCCACTGAAGCTTTCTTT. This codes for CASSSDFATEAFF.